The 7 T cell receptor beta chains below come from one sample, sequenced in a study of cytomegalovirus exposure and HLA in healthy donors (dated by TCRdb to 2017 to 2019). The library was prepared using the immunoSEQ multiplex PCR assay. The multiplex PCR relied on a mix of 60 forward primers for TCR Vbeta segments and 13 reverse primers for TCR Jbeta segments. As stored in TCRdb, this immuneACCESS dataset retains in-frame rearrangements with V and J assigned. A fraction of the clones does not appear; measured against another copy, unresolved V genes explain less than half of the discrepancy, and the remainder lacks a known reason. This sample is represented by about 140,000 clones; around 85% of them were singletons. The top ten constitute 2.5% to 3.5% of the sample. Sequencing used PBMCs. The receptors were gathered from a woman in her thirties in good health and CMV-seronegative.

The V call is TRBV4-3, the J call TRBJ2-6; TRBD1 might be the D (6 bases). The germline V and J ends were trimmed by 4 bases and 2 bases, with 15 bases remaining between them. CDR1 LGHNA and CDR2 YSLEER come from the germline V gene. The CDR3 runs to 17 residues. CDR3 coding DNA: TGCGCCAGCAGCCTAGAGGAACCAGGGGCTGGGGCCAACGTCCTGACTTTC. Translating it yields CASSLEEPGAGANVLTF.

CDR3 nucleotide sequence: TGTGCCAGCAGCGAGGGGACAGCTTATGGCTACACCTTC. Its protein is CASSEGTAYGYTF. This rearrangement joins TRBV9 to TRBJ1-2, with TRBD1 identical over 7 bases. Germline lookup yields CDR1 SGDLS and CDR2 YYNGEE. V lost 3 bases and J lost 5; bases outside the gene matches: 4. The CDR3 totals 13 residues.

V is TRBV6-5 and J is TRBJ2-7; 10 bases align to TRBD2. Trimming at V came to 0 bases and at J to 6 bases, leaving 5 bases not matched to a gene. The germline V gene has CDR1 MNHEY and CDR2 SVGAGI. This CDR3 has 15 amino acids. This CDR3 is CASSYSSGGAGEQYF. CDR3 nucleotide sequence: TGTGCCAGCAGTTACTCGAGCGGGGGGGCCGGCGAGCAGTACTTC.

The chain carries TRBV7-3 and TRBJ2-1; D not certain. CDR1 SGHTA and CDR2 FQGTGA come from the germline V gene. The CDR3 contains 15 residues. Trimming pared 2 bases from V and 0 bases from J, leaving 8 bases between. CDR3 sequence (DNA): TGTGCCAGCAGCTTATCAGGTTTCTCCTACAATGAGCAGTTCTTC. It encodes CASSLSGFSYNEQFF.

This chain joins TRBV27 and TRBJ2-5; TRBD2 is a possible D gene (6 bases). The CDR3 covers 14 residues. CDR1 MNHEY and CDR2 SMNVEV come from the germline V gene (reference sequence). V lost 0 bases to trimming and J lost 5 bases, with 10 bases between them. The CDR3 nucleotides are TGTGCCAGCAGTTTATCAGGGGCGGGGGAGACCCAGTACTTC. Translated: CASSLSGAGETQYF.

This chain connects TRBV18 to TRBJ1-5; D is unresolved. Between the trimmed V and J ends, which lost 6 bases and 4 bases, there was a span of 7 bases. In germline, CDR1 is KGHSH, CDR2 LQKENI. The CDR3 is 12 amino acids. For the CDR3, the DNA is TGTGCCAGCTCCGCGATTAATCAGCCCCAGCATTTT. Protein: CASSAINQPQHF.

This clone was seen once. Different DNA sequences within this sample yield the same CDR3. J is TRBJ2-5 and V is TRBV6-6; a weak D match, TRBD1 (6 bases). V gave up 7 bases and J gave up 4 bases, with 13 bases separating them. The CDR3 contains 13 residues. In germline, CDR1 is MNHNY, CDR2 SVGAGI (reference sequence). CDR3: CASTQGSPETQYF. CDR3 DNA: TGTGCCAGCACCCAGGGGTCCCCAGAGACCCAGTACTTC.